One TCR beta chain is described in this entry. Its target is unknown. Profiled with immunoSEQ multiplex PCR; TCRdb holds only in-frame clones, not every one. The sample yields more than 65,000 clones, 70% to 90% seen once. Germline CDR1 and CDR2: MNHEY and SVGEGT. Trimming shortened V by 2 bases and J by 7 bases, and 15 bases separated the two germline ends. This CDR3 comprises 14 residues. These data originate in a study of T cell responses to AZD1222 COVID-19 vaccine. Samples with a second dose at about 4 or about 12 weeks were pooled together. Study-wide points: Researchers report vaccine-associated CD4 TCRs spanning spike, with dominance at 160-218 and 743-854. Only a handful of AZD1222 recipients, several in all, had baseline seropositivity. A mostly white British donor set with more females was recruited, and clonal diversity was possibly underestimated.

The specimen was peripheral blood, collected 28 days after the second AZD1222 dose. This receptor was identified in an adult who received the AZD1222 COVID-19 vaccine. The chain has TRBV6-2 or TRBV6-3 and TRBJ2-7; the D call may be TRBD1 or TRBD2 (7 bases each). CDR3 in DNA: TGTGCCAGCAGTTACCCAGGGGGGGCCCGGGAGCAGTACTTC. Its translation: CASSYPGGAREQYF.